The clone carrying this TCR beta chain was recorded a few times. The antigen is unknown. This sample is drawn from a study of CD8 T cells in ankylosing spondylitis. General study points: As reported, disease-linked clones showed significant enrichment in matched ankylosing spondylitis synovial fluid. Relatively scarce in peripheral blood, disease-linked clones were CD8+. Before this, some motif variants had been reported in reactive arthritis synovial fluid and blood. Ankylosing spondylitis blood appeared to be characterized by a TCR beta motif of 8 or 9 highly homologous variants.

A quantitative 5'-RACE method, one with molecular barcodes, was used to make TCR beta libraries. TCRdb ran MiXCR on the 5' RACE reads and lists one entry per CDR3 protein. Of around 770,000 distinct CDR3 sequences in the sample, 15% to 20% are singletons; the top ten hold about 19%. Germline V gives CDR1 SQVTM, CDR2 ANQGSEA. The CDR3 spans 14 residues. Trimming took off 4 bases at V and 0 bases at J, with 9 bases between the two ends. The chain combines TRBV29-1 with TRBJ2-2, with D maybe TRBD1 (6 bases). Sample: blood, either unsorted or a sorted T cell fraction (not recorded which). This TCR came from a male donor with ankylosing spondylitis. The CDR3 DNA reads as TGCAGCGTTGGGGACAAACCGAACACCGGGGAGCTGTTTTTT. Translated: CSVGDKPNTGELFF.